The 5 T cell receptor beta chains below all came from one sample that was sequenced in a study of a mutant IDH1 vaccine in newly diagnosed glioma. Antigens of these TCRs are unknown. Stated time point: week 23, last vaccination. Vaccination comprised doses that each held 300 ug of mutant IDH1 20-mer peptide, plus topical imiquimod. Method: immunoSEQ multiplex PCR; TCRdb's copy keeps in-frame clones and lacks some. The sample holds over 55,000 clones, roughly 77% seen once. The sequencing here drew on PBMCs, taken from a glioma patient whose treatment included an IDH1 peptide vaccine. These receptors were obtained from a woman in her 40s with glioma. Some clones in this sample may be carry-over from other donors' samples.

The V call is TRBV2, the J call TRBJ1-2; TRBD1 matches 9 bases. Trimming cost V 5 bases and J 2 bases; bases outside gene matches: 3. There are 14 residues in the CDR3. Germline loops: CDR1 SNHLY, CDR2 FYNNEI. The CDR3 sequence is CASSYRGLNYGYTF. Here the CDR3 DNA reads TGTGCCAGCAGTTACAGGGGGCTAAACTATGGCTACACCTTC.

V usage is TRBV10-2 and J usage is TRBJ2-5, with 9 bases that match TRBD2. Trimming removed 5 bases from V and 1 base from J; junction bases left unmatched: 5. This CDR3 contains 15 residues. The germline V gene encodes CDR1 WSHSY and CDR2 SAAADI. The CDR3 here is CASSQAGGGQETQYF. The CDR3 DNA follows: TGCGCCAGCAGTCAAGCGGGGGGTGGCCAAGAGACCCAGTACTTC.

The rearrangement links TRBV4-3 to TRBJ1-1, with TRBD1 identical over 7 bases. Trimming removed 3 bases from V and 3 bases from J; junction bases left unmatched: 7. CDR1 is LGHNA, CDR2 YSLEER, per germline. The CDR3 runs to 15 residues. CDR3 nucleotide sequence: TGCGCCAGCAGCCAGGGGACAGTGGGGGACACTGAAGCTTTCTTT. This gives the protein CASSQGTVGDTEAFF.

The CDR3 nucleotides are TGTGCCTGGAGGGGAAACACTGAAGCTTTCTTT. Protein product: CAWRGNTEAFF. The chain joins TRBV30 to TRBJ1-1; D is unresolved. The CDR3 length is 11 residues. V lost 3 bases, J lost 2 bases, and 4 bases lay in between. Germline CDR1 and CDR2: GTSNPN and SVGIG (reference sequence).

The chain couples TRBV20-1 to TRBJ2-3; D not certain. CDR1 and CDR2 (germline): DFQATT, SNEGSKA (reference sequence). The CDR3 covers 11 residues. Between the trimmed V and J ends, which lost 6 bases and 4 bases, there was a span of 8 bases. CDR3 nucleotides: TGCAGTGCAGGGTTCGCAGATACGCAGTATTTT. This sequence encodes CSAGFADTQYF.